The 5 T cell receptor beta chains presented below share a single source sample, sequenced in a study of shared clonotypes between healthy human individuals. TCRdb's table, derived via immunoSEQ multiplex PCR, lists solely in-frame clones and lacks some. In the table there are some 1.4 million clones, roughly 97% of which are singletons. Sequencing input: naive CD4+ T cells sorted from blood. Subset indicated: CD45RA+ positively selected. These receptors were taken from a man in his thirties or forties in good health.

This chain joins TRBV6-6 and TRBJ2-1; perhaps TRBD1 as D (6 bases). Trimming stripped 4 bases from V and 2 bases from J, with 12 bases between. The CDR3 loop spans 15 amino acids. From germline, CDR1 is MNHNY and CDR2 SVGAGI (reference sequence). The CDR3 is CASSSARGPYNEQFF. The CDR3 nucleotides are TGTGCCAGCAGTTCGGCCAGGGGTCCCTACAATGAGCAGTTCTTC.

The chain carries TRBV4-2 and TRBJ1-2, with 12 bases identical to TRBD1. The CDR3 runs 14 residues. J gave up 6 bases and V 3 bases, and 2 bases lay outside the gene matches. Per the germline V gene, CDR1 is LGHNA and CDR2 is YNFKEQ. The CDR3, as DNA: TGTGCCAGCAGCCAGGGACAGGGGGCAGATGGCTACACCTTC. Protein sequence: CASSQGQGADGYTF.

The table lists this clone with a count of one. The CDR3: CASSSRGTSGSRNEQFF. The CDR3 nucleotides are TGTGCCAGCAGCTCGAGGGGGACTAGCGGGAGTCGCAATGAGCAGTTCTTC. The V and J genes are TRBV9 and TRBJ2-1; TRBD2 agrees at 14 bases. CDR3 length equals 17 residues. Losses at the gene ends were 4 bases for V and 6 bases for J; bases not matched to a gene: 9. The germline V gene encodes CDR1 SGDLS and CDR2 YYNGEE.

On this clone itself: This same CDR3 is encoded by further DNA sequences in the sample. The chain combines TRBV5-1 with TRBJ2-3; the D gene is possibly TRBD2 (5 bases). Germline values: CDR1 SGHRS, CDR2 YFSETQ. Trimming took 2 bases from V and 5 from J, leaving 6 bases between them. The CDR3 spans 12 residues. The DNA for the CDR3 is TGCGCCAGCAGCTTTGAGGGAGATACGCAGTATTTT. Amino acid sequence: CASSFEGDTQYF.

The gene calls are TRBV9 and TRBJ2-2; D unresolved. V was trimmed by 1 base and J by 5 bases, leaving 9 bases between them. CDR1 is SGDLS, CDR2 YYNGEE, per germline. The CDR3 consists of 14 residues. Here the CDR3 reads CASSVTLATGELFF. The CDR3 DNA reads as TGTGCCAGCAGCGTAACTTTAGCTACCGGGGAGCTGTTTTTT.